This T cell receptor (beta chain) was sequenced in a study of CD8 T cells in Susac syndrome. In the study overall: Of the sequenced Susac syndrome patients, about 6 had active disease and eight were in remission. Susac syndrome patients were untreated, on corticosteroids with some adding intravenous immunoglobulin, or on intravenous immunoglobulin only.

The CDR3 is made up of 15 amino acids. The germline V gene has CDR1 SEHNR and CDR2 FQNEAQ (reference sequence). V was clipped by 1 base and J by 5 bases, with 14 bases between them. Reverse transcription of roughly 0.5 to 1 ug RNA was performed with random hexamers. Each CDR3 protein is one row after TCRdb ran MiXCR on the immunoSEQ multiplex PCR reads. The table includes 210,000 or so distinct CDR3 sequences, about 95% detected once. The sample was CD4+ T cells from PBMCs. The chain combines TRBV7-9 with TRBJ2-5; D is unresolved. This receptor was identified in a human donor with Susac syndrome. The CDR3 bases are TGTGCCAGCAGCTTAGAGGGCAGTCAAATGGAGACCCAGTACTTC. This translates into CASSLEGSQMETQYF.